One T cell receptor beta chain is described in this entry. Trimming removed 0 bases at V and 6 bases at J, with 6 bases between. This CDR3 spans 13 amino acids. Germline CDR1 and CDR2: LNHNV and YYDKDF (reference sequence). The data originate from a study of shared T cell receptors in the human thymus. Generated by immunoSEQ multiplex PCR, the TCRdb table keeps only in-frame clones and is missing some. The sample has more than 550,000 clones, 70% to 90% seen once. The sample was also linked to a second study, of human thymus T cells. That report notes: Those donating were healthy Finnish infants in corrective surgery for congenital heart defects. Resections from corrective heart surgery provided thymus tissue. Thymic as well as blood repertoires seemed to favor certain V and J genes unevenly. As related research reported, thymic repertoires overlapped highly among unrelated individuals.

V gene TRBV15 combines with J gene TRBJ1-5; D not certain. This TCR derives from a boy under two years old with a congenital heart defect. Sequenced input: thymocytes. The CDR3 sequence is CATSREPGQPQHF. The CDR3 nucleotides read TGTGCCACCAGCAGAGAGCCGGGTCAGCCCCAGCATTTT.